This T cell receptor beta chain was sequenced for a study of human T cells and chemical hapten exposure. Time point here: patch test 1, 2 weeks after DPC sensitization. Stated treatment: therapeutic diphenylcyclopropenone sensitization with weekly scalp DPC. Trimming pared 3 bases from V and 3 bases from J, leaving 7 bases between. Looked up from germline, CDR1 is MDHEN and CDR2 is SYDVKM. The CDR3 extends over 13 amino acids. TCRdb recomputed calls from the RACE reads with MiXCR, one row per CDR3 protein. The sample lists around 120,000 distinct CDR3 sequences, 9.5% to 13% occurring once. This clonotype was observed at least ten times.

This receptor was obtained from a woman in her 50s with alopecia areata. Some clones in this sample may be carry-over from other donors' samples. V usage is TRBV28 and J usage is TRBJ2-3, with a tentative D call TRBD2 (6 bases). The sequencing here drew on whole blood, taken in connection with sensitization to the hapten diphenylcyclopropenone (DPC). In DNA form, the CDR3 reads TGTGCCAGCAGTTTGGGACTGACAGATACGCAGTATTTT. Translating gives CASSLGLTDTQYF.